The next 8 T cell receptor beta chains were all read from a single sample in a study of blood T cell repertoires in COVID-19. Libraries were prepared by immunoSEQ multiplex PCR; TCRdb keeps only in-frame clonotypes and omits some of them. The sample has 100,000 or so clones, over 75% seen once. Sequencing used peripheral blood. The source is a man aged 50-60 years with acute or convalescent COVID-19.

This clone appeared a single time. V is TRBV7-9 and J is TRBJ2-6; D ambiguous. Germline V CDR1 and CDR2: SEHNR, FQNEAQ (reference sequence). V was trimmed by 6 bases and J by 4 bases, leaving 7 bases between them. This CDR3 has 13 residues. The CDR3 nucleotides are TGTGCCAGCAGGTTATCGGGGGCCAACGTCCTGACTTTC. It codes for CASRLSGANVLTF.

The chain carries TRBV7-2 and TRBJ2-3; TRBD2 agrees at 8 bases. Germline V lookup: CDR1 SGHTA, CDR2 FQGNSA. This CDR3 contains 16 residues. Unmatched junction bases numbered 11, after V lost 5 bases and J lost 4 bases. As DNA, the CDR3 is TGTGCCAGCAGCCCCCGCGGGGGGAAAGGTTCAGATACGCAGTATTTT. Protein: CASSPRGGKGSDTQYF.

J is TRBJ2-1 and V is TRBV6-6; TRBD2 matches 12 bases. J was trimmed by 12 bases and V by 0 bases; bases with no gene match: 3. The CDR3 length is 14 residues. The germline gives CDR1 MNHNY, CDR2 SVGAGI (reference sequence). CDR3 nucleotides: TGTGCCAGCAGTTACTCGGGGACTAGCGGGTGGCAGTTCTTC. It codes for CASSYSGTSGWQFF.

This sequence joins TRBV27 and TRBJ1-6, with 9 bases that match TRBD1. Germline V gene lookup returns CDR1 MNHEY and CDR2 SMNVEV (reference sequence). The CDR3 extends over 13 amino acids. The V and J ends lost 5 bases and 10 bases, in that order; junction bases with no gene match: 3. Here the CDR3 reads CASSRQGGSPLHF. For the CDR3, the DNA is TGTGCCAGCAGTAGACAGGGGGGCTCACCCCTCCACTTT.

V and J are TRBV7-2 and TRBJ2-7, with D maybe TRBD1 (5 bases). The CDR3 runs 14 residues. Germline V CDR1 and CDR2: SGHTA, FQGNSA. V gave up 6 bases and J gave up 3 bases, with 15 bases separating them. The chain's CDR3 is CASRPLPTVYEQYF. CDR3 in DNA: TGTGCCAGCAGACCACTCCCGACAGTCTACGAGCAGTACTTC.

This clone has only one observation. The chain has TRBV10-3 and TRBJ2-3; unclear D gene. Germline lookup yields CDR1 ENHRY and CDR2 SYGVKD. The CDR3 contains 15 residues. V lost 7 bases to trimming and J lost 2 bases, with 16 bases between them. Here the CDR3 reads CAINWAGPLTDTQYF. DNA of the CDR3: TGTGCCATCAACTGGGCAGGCCCCCTCACAGATACGCAGTATTTT.

V gene TRBV2 combines with J gene TRBJ1-3, with unresolved D. The V end was cut by 6 bases, the J end by 0 bases, with 9 bases between. The CDR3 extends over 14 amino acids. Germline CDR1 is SNHLY and CDR2 is FYNNEI. Written as DNA, the CDR3 is TGTGCCAGCAGCGAGGTTAGCTCTGGAAACACCATATATTTT. This encodes CASSEVSSGNTIYF.

The genes are TRBV14 and TRBJ2-3, with 16 bases matching TRBD2. CDR3 length: 16 residues. Germline values: CDR1 SGHDN, CDR2 FVKESK. Germline trimming cut 3 bases from V and 7 bases from J; bases unmatched to any gene: 4. This CDR3 is CASSQGLAGGRHTQYF. CDR3 DNA: TGTGCCAGCAGCCAGGGACTAGCGGGAGGGAGGCATACGCAGTATTTT.